This T cell receptor beta chain was sequenced for a study of blood T cell repertoires in COVID-19. Study-wide background: Some COVID-19 samples were acute and others convalescent; all came from the United States, Italy and Spain.

Study processing details: The authors estimated nucleated cell counts from reference gene primer amplification. This table comes from immunoSEQ multiplex PCR, and its TCRdb copy is limited to in-frame clones, with some not included. V and J calls and clone size are copied from that table; D and trimming were computed from the DNA. The sample has 200,000 to 300,000 clones, roughly four fifths seen once. Between the trimmed V and J ends, which lost 4 bases and 1 base, there was a span of 17 bases. CDR1 is SGHDT and CDR2 is YYEEEE in the germline V gene. The CDR3 is 16 residues long. Specimen: peripheral blood. The sequence was collected from an elderly woman with acute or convalescent COVID-19. V and J are TRBV5-6 and TRBJ1-1, with D possibly matching TRBD1 (5 bases). The CDR3 DNA reads as TGTGCCAGCAGCATGACAGCCGGCGGTTGGAACACTGAAGCTTTCTTT. It codes for CASSMTAGGWNTEAFF.